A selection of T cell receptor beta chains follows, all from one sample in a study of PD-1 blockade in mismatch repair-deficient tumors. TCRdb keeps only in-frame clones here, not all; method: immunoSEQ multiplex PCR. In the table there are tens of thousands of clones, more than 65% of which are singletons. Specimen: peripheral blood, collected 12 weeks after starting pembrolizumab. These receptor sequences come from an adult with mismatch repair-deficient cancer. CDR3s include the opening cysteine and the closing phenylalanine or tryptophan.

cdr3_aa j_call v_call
CASSYRATSNQPQHF TRBJ1-5 TRBV6-6
CASSLDLASYEQYF TRBJ2-7 TRBV7-2
CASSFWGVSYEQYF TRBJ2-7 TRBV7-9
CASSSDYEQYF TRBJ2-7 TRBV5-1
CASTNLGNEQFF TRBJ2-1 TRBV28
CASSLEGGPYGYTF TRBJ1-2 TRBV5-1
CASSPGGTQLVEQFF TRBJ2-1 TRBV7-2
CASSQDRAEGNYGYTF TRBJ1-2 TRBV4-1
CASSLEGGNTGELFF TRBJ2-2 TRBV5-1
CSAEALTQYF TRBJ2-5 TRBV20-1
CASSLKLAGVRNEQFF TRBJ2-1 TRBV7-6
CSVEGGLSSTDTQYF TRBJ2-3 TRBV29-1